This T cell receptor beta chain was recorded in a study of blood T cell repertoires in COVID-19 (dated by TCRdb to the early 2020s). Describing the broader study: Samples covering the acute and convalescent phases of COVID-19 were provided by collaborators in the United States, Italy and Spain. The material from the prospective study consisted of cDNA or gDNA derived from T cells, B-cell-depleted T cells, or PBMCs. Subjects who had been exposed to COVID-19, were actively infected with it, or had recovered from it provided the deeply sampled blood TCRbeta repertoires that made up the dataset. The repertoires were made available in a free public database intended to serve as a resource for research on the immune response to SARS-CoV-2. Samples were obtained from the ongoing ImmuneRACE study (first 160 participants) and from about 1,300 subjects provided by 6 global collaborators. The sample metadata nearly always contained a de-identified subject ID, COVID-19 status, age in years and sex. Where HLA class I and class II types were available, the types were taken from metadata supplied by the sample provider, not from assay-based typing. Here is what the overall study found, with its caveats: How much clinical and demographic metadata was included differed by source and by participant, and the metadata was provided uncurated.

Collaborating institutions collected whole blood in K2EDTA tubes following their own protocols. For TCRbeta analysis, collaborator samples were shipped as frozen whole blood, as isolated PBMCs, or as DNA extracted from either sample type. In the case of this clone: The specificity of this receptor is unknown. The input lacks base qualities; no much larger clone sits a single base away.

TCRbeta CDR3 regions were amplified from genomic DNA by means of the immunoSEQ Assay, a bias-controlled multiplex PCR. The paper's data handling went like this. The number of nucleated cells in each sample was estimated by amplification of reference gene primers within the assay. To quantify the absolute abundance of each unique TCRbeta CDR3 rearrangement, sequence reads were collapsed and filtered. For each sample, productive Simpson clonality was calculated as the square root of Simpson's diversity index over productive rearrangements. TCRdb took over this immuneACCESS table, retaining in-frame rearrangements with V and J assigned. Such tables are incomplete; in checked studies, under half of the missing clones stem from an unresolved V gene, and the remainder is unexplained. V and J calls and clone size are as listed in that table; D and trimming were resolved from the DNA. This sample gives 85,000 to 120,000 clones in total; 71% of them show up just once. The ten largest clones represent approximately 0.9% of the sample.

The source material was peripheral blood. The TCR originated in a human donor with acute or convalescent COVID-19. The donor label of this sample is uncertain.

The CDR3 region has the sequence CASSYKGFTGQETQYF. The bases read TGTGCCAGCAGTTACAAAGGGTTTACAGGACAAGAGACCCAGTACTTC. This chain is built from TRBV6-5 and TRBJ2-5, and perhaps TRBD1 as D gene, on 5 matching bases. From the germline V gene, CDR1 is MNHEY and CDR2 is SVGAGI. V is pared back by 2 bases and J by 2 bases, with 15 bases lying between the germline termini. The CDR3 contains 16 residues, cysteine and phenylalanine counted. Just the 48-base CDR3 DNA is kept, in frame starting at base 1.